This TCR beta chain comes out of a study of blood T cells in healthy people across ages. The authors extracted at least 5 micrograms of total RNA per sample. Through a sample-barcoded 5' primer and a J-beta primer mix, a second PCR was run for roughly 6 to 11 cycles. Every molecule of cDNA carried a tag from a template-switch adaptor with 12 random nucleotides. Each CDR3 protein gets one entry after TCRdb re-called the 5' RACE reads with MiXCR. The table records some 890,000 distinct CDR3 sequences, 29% of them present only once. The germline CDR1 and CDR2 sequences are DFQATT and SNEGSKA (reference sequence). V trimming: 6 bases; J trimming: 2 bases; junction bases outside the gene matches: 7. This CDR3 is built from 14 residues. This clonotype was counted at least ten times. The sample also formed part of further work on T cells of mothers and their children. That source reports: Donation involved a few healthy Caucasian mothers and the six children that they had. Extracted RNA, in its entirety, went into cDNA synthesis at approximately 1.5 ug per 15 ul.

The J gene is TRBJ1-2, the V gene TRBV20-1; TRBD1 agrees at 9 bases. The sequenced sample consisted of blood. This receptor was identified in a woman between 35 and 50 years old in good health. CDR3 in DNA: TGCAGTGCAACCACAGGGGGCTTAAACTATGGCTACACCTTC. It is translated as CSATTGGLNYGYTF.